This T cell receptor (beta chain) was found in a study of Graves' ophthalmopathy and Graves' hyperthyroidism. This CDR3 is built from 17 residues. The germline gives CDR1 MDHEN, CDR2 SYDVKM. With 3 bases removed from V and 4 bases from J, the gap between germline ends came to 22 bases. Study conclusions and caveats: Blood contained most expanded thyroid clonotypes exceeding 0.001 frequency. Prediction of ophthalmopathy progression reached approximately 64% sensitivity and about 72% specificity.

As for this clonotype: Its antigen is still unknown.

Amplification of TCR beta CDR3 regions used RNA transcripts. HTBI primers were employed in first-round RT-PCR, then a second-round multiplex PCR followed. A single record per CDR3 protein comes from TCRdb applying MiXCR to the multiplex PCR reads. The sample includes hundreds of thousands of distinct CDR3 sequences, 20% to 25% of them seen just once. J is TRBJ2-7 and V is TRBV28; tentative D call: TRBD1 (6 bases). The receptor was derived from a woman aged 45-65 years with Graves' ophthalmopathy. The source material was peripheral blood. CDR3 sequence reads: CASSFAGGRRERYEQYF. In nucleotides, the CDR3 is TGTGCCAGCAGTTTCGCTGGGGGCCGCAGGGAAAGGTACGAGCAGTACTTC. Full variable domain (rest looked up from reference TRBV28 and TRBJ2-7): DVKVTQSSRYLVKRTGEKVFLECVQDMDHENMFWYRQDPGLGLRLIYFSYDVKMKEKGDIPEGYSVSREKKERFSLILESASTNQTSMYLCASSFAGGRRERYEQYFGPGTRLTVT.